This T cell receptor beta chain was found in a study of T cell responses to AZD1222 COVID-19 vaccine. Whole-study findings and limits: It should be noted that donors were predominantly white British and more often female, and clonal diversity was possibly underestimated.

Germline V CDR1 and CDR2: SGHAT, FQDESV (reference sequence). V lost 5 bases, J lost 4 bases, and 9 bases stayed unmatched. The CDR3 length is 15 residues. In regard to this clone: The antigen remains unidentified.

TCRdb's copy holds only in-frame clones and misses some; the assay was immunoSEQ multiplex PCR. The top ten hold about 2.6% of the sample, which has approximately 150,000 clones, about nine tenths seen once. The V call is TRBV11-1, the J call TRBJ2-5, with 8 bases that match TRBD1. The sequences come from peripheral blood, collected on day 0 of AZD1222 vaccination. This clonotype originated in an adult in good health. The CDR3 DNA follows: TGTGCCAGCAGCCCTACGTGGACAGGGACAGAGACCCAGTACTTC. Translating gives CASSPTWTGTETQYF. Together with reference TRBV11-1 and TRBJ2-5, the CDR3 gives the full variable domain: EAEVAQSPRYKITEKSQAVAFWCDPISGHATLYWYRQILGQGPELLVQFQDESVVDDSQLPKDRFSAERLKGVDSTLKIQPAELGDSAMYLCASSPTWTGTETQYFGPGTRLLVL.